This T cell receptor (beta chain) was sequenced during a study of identical twins. Study-wide results and caveats: Some out-of-frame alpha sequences were shared by twins, and these showed excess low generation probability. Sharing of beta out-of-frame sequences by twins showed a weaker excess. Its conclusions, products of cross-sectional statistical analysis, did not come from following the same donors. While abundant cord blood beta clonotypes carried fewer insertions, memory repertoires showed no such pattern.

TCRdb re-analysed the 5' RACE reads in MiXCR, keeping a single row per CDR3 protein. The sample includes hundreds of thousands of distinct CDR3 sequences, more than 9% of them seen just once. This clonotype was seen a few times. Its antigen is still unknown. These data also formed part of another study, on yellow fever vaccine responses in identical twins.

The sequenced sample consisted of PBMCs. The sequence derives from a woman aged 18 to 35 in good health.

The CDR3, as DNA: TGCGCCAACCCGCGGACAAGCTCCTACAATGAGCAGTTCTTC. It encodes CANPRTSSYNEQFF. This chain links TRBV5-1 with TRBJ2-1, with D maybe TRBD1 (5 bases). The CDR3 has 14 residues. The germline V gene has CDR1 SGHRS and CDR2 YFSETQ. Trimming stripped 9 bases from V and 0 bases from J, with 13 bases between.